This T cell receptor beta chain emerged from a study of T-cell memory formation after mild COVID-19. The overall study: Largely donor-specific TCR clusters were found. Study outcomes and limitations: Pre-infection memory carried some responding clones, suggesting that cross-reactive memory joined.

A word on this clonotype: Its antigen is not identified.

Trimming cost V 7 bases and J 5 bases; bases outside gene matches: 13. CDR3 length: 14 residues. Germline CDR1 reads SQVTM; CDR2 reads ANQGSEA. UMIs and sample barcodes were carried by the TCR alpha and TCR beta cDNA libraries that 5'RACE produced using constant-segment primers. One entry per CDR3 protein results from TCRdb running MiXCR on the 5' RACE reads. The sample has fewer than 550,000 distinct CDR3 sequences, around 20% seen once. The gene calls are TRBV29-1 and TRBJ2-5; 7 nucleotides agree with TRBD2. The material sequenced was PBMCs or a T cell subset sorted from them (not recorded which). The clonotype was recovered from an adult woman who had mild COVID-19 (a few samples of this study predate the infection). Cell type and time point are not known. CDR3 region: CSAMLAATPETQYF. The CDR3 DNA reads TGCAGCGCGATGCTAGCGGCAACCCCTGAGACCCAGTACTTC.